Sequencing of this TCR beta chain was carried out in a study of breast tumors, draining lymph nodes, adjacent tissues. Overall study results and limits: Tumor T cell lymph node origin was a supported hypothesis, not proven. Tumor TCR diversity was below lymph nodes but above nontumor tissue. Compared with basal-like, luminal-like tumors shared significantly more repertoire with nontumor tissue.

Breast cancer patients provided tissue from their axillary draining lymph nodes. Comments on this clonotype: Antigen specificity is unknown.

TCRdb reprocessed the multiplex PCR reads via MiXCR and lists one record per CDR3 protein. This sample carries about 230,000 distinct CDR3 sequences, less than 40% of them seen once, and the ten largest clones take around 1.5%. This sequence was found in a female donor with breast cancer. Some clones in this sample may be carry-over from other donors' samples. The sequenced material came from axillary lymph node tissue.

This CDR3 reads CASSWTGGTGANVLTF. The CDR3 DNA sequence: TGTGCCAGCAGTTGGACAGGGGGCACCGGGGCCAACGTCCTGACTTTC. V is TRBV12-3 or TRBV12-4 and J is TRBJ2-6, with 11 bases matching TRBD1. CDR3 length: 16 residues. J was trimmed by 4 bases and V by 4 bases; bases with no gene match: 3.